This TCR beta chain comes out of a study of blood T cell repertoires in COVID-19. For the study at large: Specimens from acute and convalescent COVID-19 originated in the United States, Italy and Spain. T cells, B-cell-depleted T cells, or PBMCs supplied cDNA or gDNA.

Germline V gene data show CDR1 as LNHNV and CDR2 as YYDKDF (reference sequence). The junction had 10 bases not matched to a gene; V was cut back by 8 bases and J by 2 bases. This CDR3 comprises 15 residues. Authors' processing steps: Amplification with reference gene primers provided the estimates of nucleated cell counts. Using immunoSEQ multiplex PCR, the repertoire was profiled, and TCRdb retains in-frame clones only, with some absent. That table gives V, J and clone size, and the DNA gave D and trimming. In the table there are 130,000 or so clones, about four fifths of which are singletons. The sample comprised peripheral blood. The receptor comes from a man older than 75 with active or convalescent COVID-19. The gene calls are TRBV15 and TRBJ2-5; 8 bases agree with TRBD1. CDR3 DNA: TGTGCCACCGCGTCCAGGACAGGGTCACAAGAGACCCAGTACTTC. Its translation: CATASRTGSQETQYF.